The source of this TCR beta chain is a study of T cell responses to AZD1222 COVID-19 vaccine. Study observations and caveats: In a largely white British group with more females than males, clonal diversity was possibly underestimated.

The CDR3 length is 13 residues. V lost 10 bases, J lost 5 bases, and 9 bases stayed unmatched. With regard to this clone: Its target is not known.

Clones were sequenced by immunoSEQ multiplex PCR, and TCRdb holds only the in-frame ones, with some missing. The data contain 200,000 or so clones, 80% to 90% of them seen just once; the ten biggest clones take up 7.7%. The sequence was collected from an adult in good health. The rearrangement uses TRBV12-3 or TRBV12-4 and TRBJ2-5, with TRBD1 identical over 8 bases. The material sequenced was peripheral blood, taken on day 0 of AZD1222 vaccination. DNA of the CDR3: TGTGCCATAGGACAGGGTCCATGGGAGACCCAGTACTTC. Residues: CAIGQGPWETQYF.